The T cell receptor beta chain described here comes from a study of T-cell reconstitution after alpha-beta-depleted transplantation in children. Broader study findings: Among T cells one year after transplant, newly produced cells accounted for most counts and diversity.

The V gene's germline CDR1 is LNHNV and CDR2 YYDKDF (reference sequence). V lost 3 bases, J lost 6 bases, and 8 bases lay in between. The CDR3 spans 12 residues. TCRbeta library preparation incorporated unique molecular identifiers. TCRdb reprocessed the PCR reads via MiXCR and lists one record per CDR3 protein. Of under 100,000 distinct CDR3 sequences in the sample, 15% were seen once. With regard to this clonotype: The target antigen is unknown.

The material was PBMCs, mostly from graft donor cells, obtained 180 days after TCRalphabeta/CD19-depleted stem cell transplant. The rearrangement joins TRBV15 to TRBJ2-5; a weak D match, TRBD1 (6 bases). This TCR was recovered from a male patient between 2 and 15 years old who had a stem cell transplant for acute lymphoblastic leukemia, so the T cells may come from the graft donor. CDR3 DNA: TGTGCCACCAGCAGCAGGGGCAAGACCCAGTACTTC. It yields the protein CATSSRGKTQYF.